Listed here are 18 T cell receptor beta chains from one sample, sequenced in a study of control samples from healthy donors and cancer patients. The table came from immunoSEQ multiplex PCR; TCRdb's copy has only in-frame clones and leaves some out. The sample includes more than 150,000 clones, around nine tenths of them seen just once. The sequenced sample was blood. These receptors were taken from a woman aged 25-40 years in good health.

CDR3 sequence: CASSLGQGDEKLFF. DNA for the CDR3: TGTGCCAGCAGTCTCGGACAGGGGGACGAAAAACTGTTTTTT. The chain uses TRBV5-6 and TRBJ1-4; TRBD1 aligns across 10 bases. The germline V gene encodes CDR1 SGHDT and CDR2 YYEEEE. Unmatched junction bases numbered 6, after V lost 5 bases and J lost 8 bases. This CDR3 is built from 14 residues.

This chain links TRBV5-8 with TRBJ2-1; the match to TRBD2 covers 7 bases. There are 17 residues in the CDR3. In germline, CDR1 is SGHTS, CDR2 YDEGEE. After removal of 6 bases from V and 0 bases from J, the junction contained 12 bases not matched to a gene. The CDR3 DNA reads as TGTGCCAGCATCAGGGCGGGAGTCGGGAGCTCCTACAATGAGCAGTTCTTC. It is translated as CASIRAGVGSSYNEQFF.

The chain uses TRBV7-9 and TRBJ2-2; unclear D gene. Germline V gene data show CDR1 as SEHNR and CDR2 as FQNEAQ (reference sequence). This CDR3 spans 11 amino acids. V was trimmed by 3 bases and J by 9 bases, leaving 5 bases between them. CDR3 coding DNA: TGTGCCAGCAGCTTTGCGAGGGAGCTGTTTTTT. It specifies CASSFARELFF.

The DNA of the CDR3 is TGTGCCATCAGTGAGTCTTATTCGCTGGAGCAGTACTTC. Residues: CAISESYSLEQYF. The chain couples TRBV10-3 to TRBJ2-7; D unresolved. Germline V gene lookup returns CDR1 ENHRY and CDR2 SYGVKD. The CDR3 consists of 13 residues. Trimming pared 0 bases from V and 7 bases from J, leaving 10 bases between.

The rearrangement uses TRBV24-1 and TRBJ1-2; 12 bases line up with TRBD1. Trimming removed 3 bases from V and 3 bases from J; junction bases left unmatched: 10. The CDR3 consists of 18 residues. Germline CDR1 KGHDR, CDR2 SFDVKD. In DNA form, the CDR3 reads TGTGCCACCAGTGATGACCGGGACAGGGGGCCCGGAGACTATGGCTACACCTTC. This codes for CATSDDRDRGPGDYGYTF.

The CDR3 protein is CASSQGAVPGRLAKNIQYF. The DNA of the CDR3 is TGCGCCAGCAGCCAAGGGGCCGTTCCAGGCAGGCTAGCCAAAAACATTCAGTACTTC. V usage is TRBV4-1 and J usage is TRBJ2-4; D remains ambiguous. Germline-derived CDR1 and CDR2 are MGHRA and YSYEKL. The CDR3 consists of 19 residues. V was pared by 1 base and J by 0 bases, with 19 bases between.

The CDR3 spells CASSQAGENEKLFF. Here the CDR3 DNA reads TGTGCCAGCAGCCAAGCAGGGGAAAATGAAAAACTGTTTTTT. The chain uses TRBV4-2 and TRBJ1-4; possibly TRBD1 for D (6 bases). V dropped 1 base and J dropped 5 bases, with 8 bases sitting between them. From germline, CDR1 is LGHNA and CDR2 YNFKEQ. The CDR3 totals 14 residues.

V and J are TRBV16 and TRBJ1-5, with unresolved D. Looked up from germline, CDR1 is KGHSY and CDR2 is FQNENV. The CDR3 has 14 amino acids. V dropped 2 bases and J dropped 3 bases, with 8 bases sitting between them. CDR3 protein: CASSQQGANQPQHF. The CDR3 DNA sequence: TGTGCCAGCAGCCAACAAGGAGCCAATCAGCCCCAGCATTTT.

The V gene is TRBV10-1, the J gene TRBJ2-2; the match to TRBD2 covers 10 bases. J was trimmed by 5 bases and V by 5 bases; bases with no gene match: 8. Germline values: CDR1 WNHNN, CDR2 SYGVQD (reference sequence). This CDR3 spans 16 amino acids. The CDR3 sequence is CASSWIAGGRTGELFF. DNA of the CDR3: TGCGCCAGCAGTTGGATAGCGGGAGGTCGGACCGGGGAGCTGTTTTTT.

The rearrangement uses TRBV3-1 (or the pseudogene TRBV3-2) and TRBJ1-5; TRBD1 aligns across 8 bases. V was pared by 2 bases and J by 2 bases, with 2 bases of the junction left unmatched. The CDR3 is 15 amino acids. Germline V CDR1 and CDR2: LGHDT, YNNKEL (reference sequence). CDR3 sequence: CASSQTGGGNQPQHF. CDR3 nucleotides: TGTGCCAGCAGCCAAACAGGGGGAGGCAATCAGCCCCAGCATTTT.

The rearrangement uses TRBV10-1 and TRBJ1-3, with D hard to call. The CDR3 contains 14 residues. Trimming took 6 bases from V and 4 from J, leaving 13 bases between them. The germline gives CDR1 WNHNN, CDR2 SYGVQD (reference sequence). CDR3: CASRDWLVGNTIYF. The DNA of the CDR3 is TGCGCCAGCAGAGACTGGTTGGTAGGAAACACCATATATTTT.

There are a few counts of this clone. This chain joins TRBV3-1 (or the pseudogene TRBV3-2) and TRBJ2-7, with D possibly TRBD2 on 5 matching bases. The CDR3 runs 15 residues. Trimming left V 1 base short and J 3 bases short, with 13 bases between. Germline CDR1 is LGHDT and CDR2 is YNNKEL (reference sequence). CDR3 region: CASSQVPGFVYEQYF. The CDR3 DNA is TGTGCCAGCAGCCAAGTTCCGGGATTCGTCTACGAGCAGTACTTC.

V usage is TRBV7-2 and J usage is TRBJ2-3; 12 bases line up with TRBD2. Germline V gene lookup returns CDR1 SGHTA and CDR2 FQGNSA. Trimming cost V 4 bases and J 6 bases; bases outside gene matches: 14. This CDR3 comprises 18 residues. The CDR3, as DNA: TGTGCCAGCAGCTCTTACGATCCGCGACTAGCGGGAGATGATACGCAGTATTTT. Its translation is CASSSYDPRLAGDDTQYF.

V gene TRBV9 combines with J gene TRBJ2-1, with a weak D call TRBD2 (5 bases). CDR3 length: 14 residues. Trimming took off 0 bases at V and 8 bases at J, with 12 bases between the two ends. Looked up from germline, CDR1 is SGDLS and CDR2 is YYNGEE. CDR3 in amino acids: CASSVGGSDDEQFF. The DNA for the CDR3 is TGTGCCAGCAGCGTAGGAGGGAGTGACGATGAGCAGTTCTTC.

This chain links TRBV4-2 with TRBJ2-3, with no clear D. Trimming removed 4 bases from V and 1 base from J, with 3 bases in between. CDR3 size: 12 residues. Germline-derived CDR1 and CDR2 are LGHNA and YNFKEQ. DNA for the CDR3: TGTGCCAGCAGCCGCCGCACAGATACGCAGTATTTT. The encoded protein is CASSRRTDTQYF.

V and J are TRBV4-2 and TRBJ2-6; 14 positions agree with TRBD2. This CDR3 spans 19 amino acids. Trimming cost V 2 bases and J 0 bases; bases outside gene matches: 3. Germline CDR1 is LGHNA and CDR2 is YNFKEQ. The CDR3 spells CASSQRLAGGPSGANVLTF. The CDR3 bases are TGTGCCAGCAGCCAACGACTAGCGGGAGGGCCCTCTGGGGCCAACGTCCTGACTTTC.

This rearrangement joins TRBV7-9 to TRBJ2-1; tentative D call: TRBD1 (5 bases). The CDR3 sequence is 13 residues long. V lost 4 bases and J lost 3, with 7 bases in between. Germline V gene sequence: CDR1 SEHNR, CDR2 FQNEAQ (reference sequence). CDR3: CASSSTVYNEQFF. The DNA for the CDR3 is TGTGCCAGCAGCTCGACAGTCTACAATGAGCAGTTCTTC.

This sequence joins TRBV19 and TRBJ2-3; 8 bases align to TRBD2. Germline values: CDR1 LNHDA, CDR2 SQIVND (reference sequence). The CDR3 length is 15 residues. Trimming cost V 0 bases and J 2 bases; bases outside gene matches: 1. The chain's CDR3 is CASSIDGLATDTQYF. CDR3 sequence (DNA): TGTGCCAGTAGTATAGATGGACTAGCCACAGATACGCAGTATTTT. Full variable domain (outside the CDR3, taken from reference TRBV19 and TRBJ2-3): DGGITQSPKYLFRKEGQNVTLSCEQNLNHDAMYWYRQDPGQGLRLIYYSQIVNDFQKGDIAEGYSVSREKKESFPLTVTSAQKNPTAFYLCASSIDGLATDTQYFGPGTRLTVL.